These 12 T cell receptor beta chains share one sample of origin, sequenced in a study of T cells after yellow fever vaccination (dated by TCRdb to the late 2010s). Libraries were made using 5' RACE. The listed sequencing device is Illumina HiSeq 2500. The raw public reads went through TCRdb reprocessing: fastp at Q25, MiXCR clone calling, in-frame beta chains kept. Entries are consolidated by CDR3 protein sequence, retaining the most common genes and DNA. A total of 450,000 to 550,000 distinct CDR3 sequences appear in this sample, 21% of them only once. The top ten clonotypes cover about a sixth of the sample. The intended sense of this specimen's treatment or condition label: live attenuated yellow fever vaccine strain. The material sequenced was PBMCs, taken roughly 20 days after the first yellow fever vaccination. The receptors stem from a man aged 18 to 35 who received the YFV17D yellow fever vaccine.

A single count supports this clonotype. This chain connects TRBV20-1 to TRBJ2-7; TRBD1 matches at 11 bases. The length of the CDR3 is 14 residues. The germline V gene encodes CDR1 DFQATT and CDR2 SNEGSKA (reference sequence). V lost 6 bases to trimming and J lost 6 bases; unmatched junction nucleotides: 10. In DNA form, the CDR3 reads TGCAGTGCCCCCGGGAGCGGGACAGGGGGCGAGCAGTACGTC. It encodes CSAPGSGTGGEQYV.

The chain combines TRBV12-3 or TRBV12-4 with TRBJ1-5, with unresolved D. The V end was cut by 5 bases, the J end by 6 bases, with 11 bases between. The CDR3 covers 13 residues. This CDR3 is CASSLLGSQPQHF. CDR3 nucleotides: TGTGCCAGCAGTCTATTAGGCAGTCAGCCCCAGCATTTT.

CDR3 sequence reads: CASSSMKGGARSDTQYF. CDR3 in DNA: TGTGCCAGCAGCTCCATGAAGGGGGGCGCGAGGTCAGATACGCAGTATTTT. The rearrangement uses TRBV7-9 and TRBJ2-3; D may correspond to TRBD1 or TRBD2 (6 bases each). The CDR3 is made up of 17 amino acids. Germline V gene lookup returns CDR1 SEHNR and CDR2 FQNEAQ (reference sequence). V lost 4 bases, J lost 4 bases, and 21 bases lay in between.

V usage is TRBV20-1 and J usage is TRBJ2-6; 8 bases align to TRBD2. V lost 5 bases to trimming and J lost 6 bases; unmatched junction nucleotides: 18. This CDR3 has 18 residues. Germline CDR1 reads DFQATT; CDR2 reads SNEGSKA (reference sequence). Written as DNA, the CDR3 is TGCAGTGCTCCTCATCCGGGGGGGTTATGGTTGAAGGCCAACGTCCTGACTTTC. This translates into CSAPHPGGLWLKANVLTF.

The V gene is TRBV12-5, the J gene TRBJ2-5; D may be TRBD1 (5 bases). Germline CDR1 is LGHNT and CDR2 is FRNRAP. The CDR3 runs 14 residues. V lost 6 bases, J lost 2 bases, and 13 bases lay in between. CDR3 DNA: TGTGCTAGTGGCCGTGACAGCTCTCAAGAGACCCAGTACTTC. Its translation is CASGRDSSQETQYF.

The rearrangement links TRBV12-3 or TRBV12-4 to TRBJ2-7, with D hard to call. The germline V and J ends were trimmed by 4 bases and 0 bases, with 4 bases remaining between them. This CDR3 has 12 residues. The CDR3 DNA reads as TGTGCCAGCAGTTACGCCTCCTACGAGCAGTACTTC. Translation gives CASSYASYEQYF.

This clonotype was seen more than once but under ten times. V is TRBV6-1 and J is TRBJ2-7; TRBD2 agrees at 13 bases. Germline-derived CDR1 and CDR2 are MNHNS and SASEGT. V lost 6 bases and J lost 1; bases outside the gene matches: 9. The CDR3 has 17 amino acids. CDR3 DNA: TGTGCCAGCAGGACATCGACTAGCGGGGGGCTTTCCTACGAGCAGTACTTC. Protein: CASRTSTSGGLSYEQYF.

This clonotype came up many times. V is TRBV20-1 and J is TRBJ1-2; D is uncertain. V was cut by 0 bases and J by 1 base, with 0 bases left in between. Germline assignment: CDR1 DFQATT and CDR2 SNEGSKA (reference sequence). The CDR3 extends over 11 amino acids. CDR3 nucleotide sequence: TGCAGTGCTAGAGATAACTATGGCTACACCTTC. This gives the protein CSARDNYGYTF.

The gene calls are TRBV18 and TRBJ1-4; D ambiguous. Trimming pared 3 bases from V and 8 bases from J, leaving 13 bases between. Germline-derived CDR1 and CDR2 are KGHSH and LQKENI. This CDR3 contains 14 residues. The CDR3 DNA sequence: TGTGCCAGCTCACCGCCGGGTCGGAGGGAAAAACTGTTTTTT. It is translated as CASSPPGRREKLFF.

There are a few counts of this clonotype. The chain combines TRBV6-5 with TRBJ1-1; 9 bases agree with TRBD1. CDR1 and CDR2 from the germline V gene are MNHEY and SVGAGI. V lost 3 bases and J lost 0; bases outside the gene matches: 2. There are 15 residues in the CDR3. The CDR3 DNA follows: TGTGCCAGCAGTTATACAGGGGGCATGAACACTGAAGCTTTCTTT. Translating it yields CASSYTGGMNTEAFF.

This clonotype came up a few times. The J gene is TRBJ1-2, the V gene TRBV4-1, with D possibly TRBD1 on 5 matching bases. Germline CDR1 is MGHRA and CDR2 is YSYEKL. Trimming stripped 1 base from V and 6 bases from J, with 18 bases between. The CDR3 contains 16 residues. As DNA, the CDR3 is TGCGCCAGCAGCCAAGGCGCACTACCCTTGGGGGATGGCTACACCTTC. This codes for CASSQGALPLGDGYTF.

CDR3 DNA: TGTGCCACAGTTTGGTGGGTGAGCGAGCAGTACGTC. It encodes CATVWWVSEQYV. V is TRBV6-5 and J is TRBJ2-7; D is unresolved. V was shortened by 10 bases and J by 6 bases, with 16 bases between the two germline ends. CDR3 size: 12 residues. Germline loops: CDR1 MNHEY, CDR2 SVGAGI.